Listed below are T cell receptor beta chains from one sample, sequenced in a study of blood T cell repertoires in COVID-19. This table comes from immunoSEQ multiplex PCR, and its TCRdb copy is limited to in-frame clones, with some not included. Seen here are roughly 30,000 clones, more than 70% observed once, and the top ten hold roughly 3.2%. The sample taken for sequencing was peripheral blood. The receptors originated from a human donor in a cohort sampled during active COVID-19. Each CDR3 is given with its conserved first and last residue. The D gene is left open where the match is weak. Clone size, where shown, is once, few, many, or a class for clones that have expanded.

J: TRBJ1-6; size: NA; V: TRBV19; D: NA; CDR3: CASSISGGGGSPLHF; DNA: TGTGCCAGTAGTATCAGTGGCGGGGGCGGTTCACCCCTCCACTTT
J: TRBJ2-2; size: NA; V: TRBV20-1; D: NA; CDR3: CSASLQGLGAGELFF; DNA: TGCAGTGCTAGTCTCCAGGGGCTGGGGGCCGGGGAGCTGTTTTTT
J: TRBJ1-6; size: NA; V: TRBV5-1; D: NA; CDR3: CASSSSGGSGSPLHF; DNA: TGCGCCAGCAGCTCGTCGGGGGGGTCAGGTTCACCCCTCCACTTT
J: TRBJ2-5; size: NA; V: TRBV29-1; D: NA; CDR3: CSVSLLERLAALETQYF; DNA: TGCAGCGTTTCCTTACTAGAACGCCTTGCTGCATTGGAGACCCAGTACTTC
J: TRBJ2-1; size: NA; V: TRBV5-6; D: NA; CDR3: CASSAYGTIGNEQFF; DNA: TGTGCCAGCAGCGCATACGGGACAATAGGTAATGAGCAGTTCTTC
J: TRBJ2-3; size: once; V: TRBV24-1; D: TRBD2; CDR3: CATSASGAFTDTQYF; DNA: TGTGCCACCAGTGCGAGCGGGGCGTTCACAGATACGCAGTATTTT
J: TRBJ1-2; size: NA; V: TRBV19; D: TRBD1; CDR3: CASSPQDRANYGYTF; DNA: TGTGCCAGTAGTCCACAGGACAGGGCTAACTATGGCTACACCTTC
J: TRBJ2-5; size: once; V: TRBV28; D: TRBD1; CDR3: CASSSPGQGLAAQYF; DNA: TGTGCCAGCAGTTCGCCGGGACAGGGATTAGCGGCCCAGTACTTC
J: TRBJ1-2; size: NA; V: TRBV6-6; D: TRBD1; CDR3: CASSYGQGANYGYTF; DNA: TGTGCCAGCAGTTACGGCCAGGGGGCTAACTATGGCTACACCTTC
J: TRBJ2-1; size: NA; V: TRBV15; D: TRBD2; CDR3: CATSRVAGTLYNEQFF; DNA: TGTGCCACCAGCAGAGTAGCGGGGACCCTTTACAATGAGCAGTTCTTC
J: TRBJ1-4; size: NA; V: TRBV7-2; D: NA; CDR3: CASGPVTNEKLFF; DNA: TGTGCCAGCGGGCCCGTCACTAATGAAAAACTGTTTTTT
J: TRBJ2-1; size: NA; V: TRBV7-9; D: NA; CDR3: CASSGQGNEQFF; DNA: TGTGCCAGCAGCGGGCAGGGGAATGAGCAGTTCTTC
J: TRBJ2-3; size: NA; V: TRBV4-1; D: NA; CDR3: CASSQGEADTQYF; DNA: TGCGCCAGCAGCCAAGGGGAGGCAGATACGCAGTATTTT
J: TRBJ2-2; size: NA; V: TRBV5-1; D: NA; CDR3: CASSSAGGTGELFF; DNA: TGCGCCAGCAGCTCAGCCGGGGGAACCGGGGAGCTGTTTTTT
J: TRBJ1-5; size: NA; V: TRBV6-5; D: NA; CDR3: CASNTGNQPQHF; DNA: TGTGCCAGCAACACAGGCAATCAGCCCCAGCATTTT
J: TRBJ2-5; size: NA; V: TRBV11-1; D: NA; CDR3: CASSPALAYQETQYF; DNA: TGTGCCAGCAGCCCGGCTCTAGCGTATCAAGAGACCCAGTACTTC